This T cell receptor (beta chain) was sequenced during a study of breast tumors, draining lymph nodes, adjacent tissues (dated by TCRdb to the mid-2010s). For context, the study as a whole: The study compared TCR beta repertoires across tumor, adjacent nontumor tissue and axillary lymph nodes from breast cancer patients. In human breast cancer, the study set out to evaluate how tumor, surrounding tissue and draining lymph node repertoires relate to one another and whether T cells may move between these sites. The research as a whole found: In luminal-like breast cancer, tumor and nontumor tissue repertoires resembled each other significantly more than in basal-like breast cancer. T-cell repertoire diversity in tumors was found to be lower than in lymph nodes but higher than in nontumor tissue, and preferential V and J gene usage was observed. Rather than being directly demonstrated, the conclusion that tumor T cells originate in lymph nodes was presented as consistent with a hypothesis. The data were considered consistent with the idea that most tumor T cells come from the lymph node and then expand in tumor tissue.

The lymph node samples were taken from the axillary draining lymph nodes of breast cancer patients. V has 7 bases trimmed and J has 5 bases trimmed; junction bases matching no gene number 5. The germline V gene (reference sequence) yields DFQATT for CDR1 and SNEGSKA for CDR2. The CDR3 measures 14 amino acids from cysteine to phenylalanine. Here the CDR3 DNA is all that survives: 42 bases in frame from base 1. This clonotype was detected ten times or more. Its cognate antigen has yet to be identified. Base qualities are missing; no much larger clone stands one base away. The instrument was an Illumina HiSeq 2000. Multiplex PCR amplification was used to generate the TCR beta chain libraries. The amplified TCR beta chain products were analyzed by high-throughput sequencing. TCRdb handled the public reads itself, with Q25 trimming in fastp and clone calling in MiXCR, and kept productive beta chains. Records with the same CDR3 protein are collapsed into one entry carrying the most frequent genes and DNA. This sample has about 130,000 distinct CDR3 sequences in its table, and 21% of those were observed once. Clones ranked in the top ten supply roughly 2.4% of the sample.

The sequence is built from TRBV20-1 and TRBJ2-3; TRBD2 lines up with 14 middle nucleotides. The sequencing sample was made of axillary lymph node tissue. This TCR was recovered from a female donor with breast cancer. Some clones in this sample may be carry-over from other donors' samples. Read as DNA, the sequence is TGCAGTGGTGGGACTAGCGGGGGTTTAGATACGCAGTATTTT. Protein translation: CSGGTSGGLDTQYF.